The 10 T cell receptor beta chains below were found in one sample sequenced in a study of T-cell reconstitution after alpha-beta-depleted transplantation in children. Molecular barcoding with unique molecular identifiers was used for the TCRbeta library. TCRdb processed the PCR reads anew with MiXCR; each CDR3 protein has one entry. In the table there are 200,000 to 250,000 distinct CDR3 sequences, approximately 10% of which are singletons. Sequenced material: PBMCs from the stem cell graft donor, taken from the stem cell graft. The receptors shown here come from a human donor who donated a stem cell graft to a child with acute lymphoblastic leukemia.

The chain combines TRBV5-1 with TRBJ2-3; D tentatively reads TRBD1 or TRBD2 (5 bases each). Between the trimmed V and J ends, which lost 4 bases and 9 bases, there was a span of 21 bases. Germline-derived CDR1 and CDR2 are SGHRS and YFSETQ. The CDR3 runs to 15 residues. CDR3 DNA: TGCGCCAGCAGCCACCGGGACCTTCCCCCTGTAACGCAGTATTTT. Its translation: CASSHRDLPPVTQYF.

In its sample, this clonotype was seen many times. J is TRBJ2-3 and V is TRBV12-3 or TRBV12-4; D gene ambiguous. The CDR3 has 16 residues. V lost 3 bases to trimming and J lost 5 bases, with 18 bases between them. CDR3 sequence (DNA): TGTGCCAGCAGTTTGTACTCCACTATGAGTAAAGATACGCAGTATTTT. Protein: CASSLYSTMSKDTQYF.

This clonotype was seen at least ten times. The V gene is TRBV9, the J gene TRBJ1-3; possible D gene TRBD1, 6 bases. Looked up from germline, CDR1 is SGDLS and CDR2 is YYNGEE. V lost 2 bases and J 0 bases, leaving 15 bases between the germline ends. The CDR3 has 17 amino acids. For the CDR3, the DNA is TGTGCCAGCAGCGTTTATGACAGGTCGACCTCTGGAAACACCATATATTTT. Its protein product is CASSVYDRSTSGNTIYF.

This clonotype was counted at least ten times. The rearrangement joins TRBV6-1 to TRBJ2-3; TRBD2 might be the D (5 bases). The CDR3 contains 16 residues. Germline-derived CDR1 and CDR2 are MNHNS and SASEGT. The V gene lost 6 bases and the J gene lost 4 bases, with 20 bases spanning the gap. The CDR3 DNA is TGTGCCAGCAGCAGAGGGTTCTACTCCGACGCAGATACGCAGTATTTT. As protein: CASSRGFYSDADTQYF.

Note on this clonotype: At one end the junction does not follow the germline gene, possibly because of a read error. The chain uses TRBV6-2 or TRBV6-3 and TRBJ2-7; weak D call: TRBD1 (6 bases). This CDR3 is built from 14 residues. Germline assignment: CDR1 MNHEY and CDR2 SVGEGT. CDR3 nucleotides: TGTGCCAGCAGTTCTTCCGGGACAAACTACGAGCAGTGCTTC. Its protein product is CASSSSGTNYEQCF.

Ten or more counts support this clonotype. V is TRBV5-1 and J is TRBJ2-5; D is undetermined. This CDR3 spans 16 amino acids. Deletions cut 6 bases from V and 4 bases from J, with 22 bases between. Looked up from germline, CDR1 is SGHRS and CDR2 is YFSETQ. The CDR3 DNA reads TGCGCCAGCAAAATCGTTGCCGAAGCGAGGCGAGAGACCCAGTACTTC. Amino acids: CASKIVAEARRETQYF.

This chain uses TRBV18 with TRBJ1-3; no reliable D call. Between the trimmed V and J ends, which lost 5 bases and 1 base, there was a span of 9 bases. Germline CDR1 KGHSH, CDR2 LQKENI. This CDR3 is built from 14 residues. The CDR3 loop reads CASSTAGSGNTIYF. The CDR3 DNA reads TGTGCCAGCTCAACCGCGGGGTCTGGAAACACCATATATTTT.

At least ten counts were recorded for this clonotype. This chain connects TRBV12-3 or TRBV12-4 to TRBJ1-4; possible D gene TRBD1, 5 bases. Trimming removed 10 bases at V and 8 bases at J, with 14 bases between. The CDR3 consists of 12 residues. The CDR3 coding sequence is TGTGCCACCCGGGACCTTGGGGAAAAACTGTTTTTT. This codes for CATRDLGEKLFF.

This clonotype has a count of ten or more. This sequence joins TRBV20-1 and TRBJ1-2; 7 bases are a match to TRBD1. The germline gives CDR1 DFQATT, CDR2 SNEGSKA (reference sequence). The V segment lost 6 bases and the J segment 4 bases; nucleotides outside the gene matches: 5. There are 12 residues in the CDR3. CDR3 bases: TGCAGTGCGCGGGACAGAAGCTATGGCTACACCTTC. Amino acid sequence: CSARDRSYGYTF.

This clonotype was counted many times. The chain recombines TRBV6-5 with TRBJ2-1; possible D gene TRBD2, 5 bases. CDR1 is MNHEY, CDR2 SVGAGI, per germline. The ends were cut back, 0 bases at V and 12 bases at J, with 18 bases in the middle. This CDR3 is 15 amino acids long. As DNA, the CDR3 is TGTGCCAGCAGTTACTCAGAAGACTACAATGAAGGGCAGTTCTTC. Amino acids: CASSYSEDYNEGQFF.